The entry below gives a single TCR beta chain sequence along with its context. Its antigen remains unknown. The CDR3 runs 16 residues. The V and J ends lost 0 bases and 8 bases, in that order; junction bases with no gene match: 5. Looked up from germline, CDR1 is SNHLY and CDR2 is FYNNEI. This specimen comes from a study of cytomegalovirus exposure and HLA in healthy donors. General study results and limits: Most observed TCR sequences were rare, whereas some public TCRs were detected in many donors.

TCRdb's copy holds only in-frame clones and misses some; the assay was immunoSEQ multiplex PCR. This repertoire shows more than 90,000 clones, 86% found once; its top ten account for nearly 5%. The chain has TRBV2 and TRBJ1-6; 9 positions match TRBD1. Sequenced input: PBMCs. This receptor was obtained from a young man in good health and CMV-seronegative. CDR3 residues: CASSEAGTGSDSPLHF. DNA of the CDR3: TGTGCCAGCAGTGAAGCGGGGACAGGGTCAGATTCACCCCTCCACTTT.